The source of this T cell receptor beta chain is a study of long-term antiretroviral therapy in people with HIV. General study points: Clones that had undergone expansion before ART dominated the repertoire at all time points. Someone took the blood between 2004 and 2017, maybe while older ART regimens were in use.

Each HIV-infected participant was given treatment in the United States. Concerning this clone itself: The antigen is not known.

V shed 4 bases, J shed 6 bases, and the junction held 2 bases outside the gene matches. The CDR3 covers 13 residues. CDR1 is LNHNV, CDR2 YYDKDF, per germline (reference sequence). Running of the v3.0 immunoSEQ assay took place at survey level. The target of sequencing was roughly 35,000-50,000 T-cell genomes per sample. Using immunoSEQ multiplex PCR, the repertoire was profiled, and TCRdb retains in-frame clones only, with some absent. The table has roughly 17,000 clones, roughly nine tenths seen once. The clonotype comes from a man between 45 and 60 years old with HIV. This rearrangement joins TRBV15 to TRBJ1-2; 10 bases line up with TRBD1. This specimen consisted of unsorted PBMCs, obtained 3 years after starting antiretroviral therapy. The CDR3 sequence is CATSTGQGDGYTF. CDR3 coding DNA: TGTGCCACCAGCACCGGACAGGGGGATGGCTACACCTTC.